This T cell receptor beta chain was captured by sequencing in a study of cytomegalovirus exposure and HLA in healthy donors. Looked up from germline, CDR1 is SGHRS and CDR2 is YFSETQ. The CDR3 length is 17 residues. V gave up 0 bases and J gave up 3 bases; unmatched junction bases: 11. PCR involved 60 Vbeta and 13 Jbeta primers. The method was immunoSEQ multiplex PCR; TCRdb's version includes in-frame clones alone and lacks a portion of them. The repertoire holds tens of thousands of clones, with roughly 71% as singletons. V and J are TRBV5-1 and TRBJ2-7; 8 nucleotides align to TRBD1. The sequence was collected from a man in his sixties or seventies in good health and CMV-seronegative. The sequenced material came from PBMCs. Written as DNA, the CDR3 is TGCGCCAGCAGCTTGGTCCAGACAGGGGCGGAATTCTACGAGCAGTACTTC. Protein: CASSLVQTGAEFYEQYF.